This T cell receptor (beta chain) came from a study of cytomegalovirus exposure and HLA in healthy donors. The V end was cut by 0 bases, the J end by 8 bases, with 11 bases between. Germline lookup yields CDR1 LGHNA and CDR2 YSLEER. There are 14 residues in the CDR3. The PCR made use of 60 Vbeta and 13 Jbeta primers. Here immunoSEQ multiplex PCR was the method, and the copy in TCRdb shows in-frame clones only, minus some. The sample holds 99,000 or so clones, 60% to 80% seen once. Overall study results and limits: TRBV6-2, TRBV6-3 and some other V segments were excluded as indistinguishable. After further analysis at a later stage, 17,000 or so TCR beta sequences were associated with HLA alleles at 0.05 false discovery rate.

Details on this clone: Its antigen is unknown.

V gene TRBV4-3 combines with J gene TRBJ2-1, with D maybe TRBD2 (6 bases). This clonotype originated in a man aged 25-45 years in good health and CMV-seronegative. The sample taken for sequencing was PBMCs. CDR3 residues: CASSQETGVDEQFF. CDR3 coding DNA: TGCGCCAGCAGCCAAGAGACGGGAGTTGATGAGCAGTTCTTC.